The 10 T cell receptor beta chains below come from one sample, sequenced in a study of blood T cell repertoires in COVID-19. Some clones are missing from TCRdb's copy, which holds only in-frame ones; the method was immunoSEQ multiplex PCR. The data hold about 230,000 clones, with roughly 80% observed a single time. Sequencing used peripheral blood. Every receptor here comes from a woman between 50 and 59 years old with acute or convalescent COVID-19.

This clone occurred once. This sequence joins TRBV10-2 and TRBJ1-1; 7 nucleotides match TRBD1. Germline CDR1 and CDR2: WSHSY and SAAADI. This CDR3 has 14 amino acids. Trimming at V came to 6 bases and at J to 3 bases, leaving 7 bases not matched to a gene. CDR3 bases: TGCGCCAGCAGACTGGACAGGAGGGACACTGAAGCTTTCTTT. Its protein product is CASRLDRRDTEAFF.

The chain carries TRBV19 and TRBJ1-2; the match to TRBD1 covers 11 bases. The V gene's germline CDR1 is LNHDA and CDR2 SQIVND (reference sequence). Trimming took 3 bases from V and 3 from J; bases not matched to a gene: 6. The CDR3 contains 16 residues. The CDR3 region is CASSMPRTGGDYGYTF. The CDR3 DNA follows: TGTGCCAGTAGTATGCCCCGGACAGGGGGCGACTATGGCTACACCTTC.

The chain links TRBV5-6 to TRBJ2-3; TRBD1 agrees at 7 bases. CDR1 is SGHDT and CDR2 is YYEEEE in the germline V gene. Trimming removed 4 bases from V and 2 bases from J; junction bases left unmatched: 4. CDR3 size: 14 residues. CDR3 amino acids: CASSPGQATDTQYF. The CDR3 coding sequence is TGTGCCAGCAGCCCCGGACAGGCCACAGATACGCAGTATTTT.

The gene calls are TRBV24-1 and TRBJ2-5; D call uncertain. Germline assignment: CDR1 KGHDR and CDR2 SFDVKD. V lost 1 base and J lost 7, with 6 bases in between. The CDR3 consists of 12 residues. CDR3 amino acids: CATSDFSGTQYF. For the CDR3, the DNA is TGTGCCACCAGTGATTTCAGTGGGACCCAGTACTTC.

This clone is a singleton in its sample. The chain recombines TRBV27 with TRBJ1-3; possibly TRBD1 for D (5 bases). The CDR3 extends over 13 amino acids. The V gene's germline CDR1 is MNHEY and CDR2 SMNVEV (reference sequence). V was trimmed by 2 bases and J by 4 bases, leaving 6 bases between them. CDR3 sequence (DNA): TGTGCCAGCAGTTTAAGGGGCGGAAACACCATATATTTT. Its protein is CASSLRGGNTIYF.

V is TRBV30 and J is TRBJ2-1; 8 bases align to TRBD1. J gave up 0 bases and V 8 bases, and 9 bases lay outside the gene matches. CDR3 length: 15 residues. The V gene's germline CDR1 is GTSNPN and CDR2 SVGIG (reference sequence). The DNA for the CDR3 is TGTGCCACAAATCGACAGGGGAGCTCCTACAATGAGCAGTTCTTC. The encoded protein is CATNRQGSSYNEQFF.

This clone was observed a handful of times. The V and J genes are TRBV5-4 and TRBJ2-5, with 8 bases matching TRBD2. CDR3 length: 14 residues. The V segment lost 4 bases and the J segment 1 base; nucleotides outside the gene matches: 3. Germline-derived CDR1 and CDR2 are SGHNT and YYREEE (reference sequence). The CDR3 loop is CASSLRGGQETQYF. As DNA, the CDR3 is TGTGCCAGCAGCCTCCGGGGGGGCCAAGAGACCCAGTACTTC.

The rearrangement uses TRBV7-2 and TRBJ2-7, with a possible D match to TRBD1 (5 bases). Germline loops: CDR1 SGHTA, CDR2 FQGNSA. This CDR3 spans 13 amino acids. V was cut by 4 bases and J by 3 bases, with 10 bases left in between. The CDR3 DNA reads TGTGCCAGCAGCTCTCAGGGTTTCTACGAGCAGTACTTC. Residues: CASSSQGFYEQYF.

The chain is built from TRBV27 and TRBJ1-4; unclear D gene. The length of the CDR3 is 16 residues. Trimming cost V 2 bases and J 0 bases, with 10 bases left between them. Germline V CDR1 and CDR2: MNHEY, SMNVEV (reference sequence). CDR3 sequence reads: CASSLEGPATNEKLFF. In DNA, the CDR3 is TGTGCCAGCAGTTTAGAGGGTCCAGCAACTAATGAAAAACTGTTTTTT.

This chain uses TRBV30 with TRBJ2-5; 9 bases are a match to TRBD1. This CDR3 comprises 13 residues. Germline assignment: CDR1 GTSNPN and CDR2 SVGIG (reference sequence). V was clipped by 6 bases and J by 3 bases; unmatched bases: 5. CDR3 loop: CACRGTGKETQYF. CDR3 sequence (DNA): TGTGCCTGCCGGGGGACAGGGAAAGAGACCCAGTACTTC.